Sequencing of this TCR beta chain was carried out in a study of CD8 T cells in Susac syndrome. The CDR3 covers 15 residues. The J segment lost 2 bases and the V segment lost 3 bases, leaving 5 bases of the junction unmatched. The germline gives CDR1 LNHNV, CDR2 YYDKDF (reference sequence). With random hexamers, roughly 0.5 to 1 ug RNA was reverse transcribed. The CDR3 of TCR beta was amplified by immunoSEQ multiplex PCR across 54 Vbeta and 13 Jbeta. TCRdb reanalysed the immunoSEQ multiplex PCR reads using MiXCR and keeps one entry per CDR3 protein. Of roughly 190,000 distinct CDR3 sequences in the sample, more than 85% are singletons; the top ten hold around 0.16%.

The genes are TRBV15 and TRBJ2-3, with 7 bases fitting TRBD1. The specimen sequenced was CD8+ T cells from PBMCs. This TCR came from a human donor with Susac syndrome. CDR3 nucleotides: TGTGCCACCAGCAGTGGGACAGCCTCCACAGATACGCAGTATTTT. Encoded protein: CATSSGTASTDTQYF. Together with reference TRBV15 and TRBJ2-3, the CDR3 gives the full variable domain: DAMVIQNPRYQVTQFGKPVTLSCSQTLNHNVMYWYQQKSSQAPKLLFHYYDKDFNNEADTPDNFQSRRPNTSFCFLDIRSPGLGDTAMYLCATSSGTASTDTQYFGPGTRLTVL.